Shown below are 8 T cell receptor beta chains from a single sample sequenced in a study of OX40 agonist ivuxolimab in advanced cancers. TCRdb's table, derived via immunoSEQ multiplex PCR, lists solely in-frame clones and lacks some. The data show about 56,000 clones, roughly 82% seen once. The source was CD4+ or CD8+ T cells sorted from blood, collected in a trial of the OX40 agonist ivuxolimab. The receptors come from an adult with an advanced solid tumor such as melanoma, head and neck, liver or kidney cancer.

On this clone: Germline and junction disagree at one end, which may indicate a read error. This rearrangement joins TRBV5-4 to TRBJ1-4, with 7 bases identical to TRBD1. The CDR3 contains 16 residues. CDR1 and CDR2 from the germline V gene are SGHNT and YYREEE (reference sequence). The CDR3 loop reads CASSSTQPGQNEKLFF. The CDR3 bases are TGCGCCAGCAGCTCAACCCAGCCGGGACAGAATGAAAAACTGTTTTTT.

This clone was counted between two and nine times. The chain couples TRBV5-1 to TRBJ1-6; D might be TRBD1 (6 bases). Trimming removed 4 bases at V and 10 bases at J, with 12 bases between. There are 13 residues in the CDR3. Germline V gives CDR1 SGHRS, CDR2 YFSETQ. The CDR3 bases are TGCGCCAGCAGCCACCACAGGGACTCACCCCTCCACTTT. Translation: CASSHHRDSPLHF.

V gene TRBV7-2 combines with J gene TRBJ2-3; TRBD2 matches 8 bases. Trimming cost V 4 bases and J 2 bases; bases outside gene matches: 8. This CDR3 is 16 amino acids long. CDR1 is SGHTA and CDR2 is FQGNSA in the germline V gene. This CDR3 is CASSSRLASLTDTQYF. The CDR3, as DNA: TGTGCCAGCAGCTCTCGACTAGCGAGCCTCACAGATACGCAGTATTTT.

This chain joins TRBV7-2 and TRBJ2-6; the match to TRBD1 covers 8 bases. This CDR3 is 17 amino acids long. V gave up 8 bases and J gave up 0 bases; unmatched junction bases: 9. Germline-derived CDR1 and CDR2 are SGHTA and FQGNSA. CDR3 nucleotides: TGTGCCAGCTCCCGGACAGGGAACCCCTCTGGGGCCAACGTCCTGACTTTC. This sequence encodes CASSRTGNPSGANVLTF.

The J gene is TRBJ2-3, the V gene TRBV29-1; the match to TRBD1 covers 11 bases. The germline gives CDR1 SQVTM, CDR2 ANQGSEA. The trim removed 3 bases at V and 4 bases at J, leaving 6 bases unmatched. The CDR3 spans 15 residues. The CDR3 DNA reads as TGCAGCGTTGATGGGGACAGGGGGTGGGCAGATACGCAGTATTTT. It is translated as CSVDGDRGWADTQYF.

V is TRBV27 and J is TRBJ2-7; 9 bases match TRBD1. The CDR3 extends over 15 amino acids. The V segment lost 5 bases and the J segment 7 bases; nucleotides outside the gene matches: 12. CDR1 and CDR2 from the germline V gene are MNHEY and SMNVEV (reference sequence). The CDR3: CASSPRPQGAGEQYF. DNA of the CDR3: TGTGCCAGCAGTCCACGACCACAGGGGGCTGGGGAGCAGTACTTC.

The CDR3 DNA follows: TGTGCCAGCAGCCTAACTAGCTCCCAAGAGACCCAGTACTTC. Its protein is CASSLTSSQETQYF. The gene calls are TRBV6-5 and TRBJ2-5; a weak D match, TRBD2 (6 bases). The CDR3 runs 14 residues. The germline V and J ends were trimmed by 6 bases and 1 base, with 12 bases remaining between them. Germline values: CDR1 MNHEY, CDR2 SVGAGI.

This chain connects TRBV6-6 to TRBJ1-1; tentatively, D is TRBD1 (5 bases). This CDR3 comprises 14 residues. The germline V gene encodes CDR1 MNHNY and CDR2 SVGAGI (reference sequence). Between the trimmed V and J ends, which lost 6 bases and 1 base, there was a span of 12 bases. CDR3 residues: CASSSPDKNTEAFF. The CDR3 DNA follows: TGTGCCAGCAGCTCACCGGACAAGAACACTGAAGCTTTCTTT.